Each of the 19 T cell receptor beta chains below was sequenced from the same sample in a study of blood T cells in healthy people across ages. Then a second PCR, running roughly 7 to 11 cycles, was carried out with a sample-barcoded 5' primer and a J-beta primer mix. TCRdb analysed the 5' RACE reads with MiXCR anew, one entry per CDR3 protein. This sample yields 1.5 million to 2 million distinct CDR3 sequences, of which about two fifths are seen a single time; about 21% belongs to the top ten. Material: blood. Every receptor here comes from a human donor in good health.

The rearrangement joins TRBV29-1 to TRBJ2-1, with D unclear. Per germline, CDR1 SQVTM and CDR2 ANQGSEA. V was shortened by 4 bases and J by 7 bases, with 14 bases between the two germline ends. The CDR3 sequence is 13 residues long. The CDR3 nucleotides are TGCAGCGTTGCTAGGGATTGGCGGAATGAGCAGTTCTTC. It codes for CSVARDWRNEQFF.

This clonotype was recorded once. The chain joins TRBV7-8 to TRBJ2-1, with 8 bases matching TRBD2. The CDR3 is 17 residues long. The V and J ends lost 2 bases and 4 bases, in that order; junction bases with no gene match: 10. In germline, CDR1 is SGHVS, CDR2 FQNEAQ. CDR3 region: CASSLYQPRGGYNEQFF. For the CDR3, the DNA is TGTGCCAGCAGCTTATATCAACCCCGCGGGGGGTACAATGAGCAGTTCTTC.

V is TRBV24-1 and J is TRBJ2-3; D possibly corresponds to TRBD2 (6 bases). The CDR3 contains 12 residues. V lost 2 bases and J 9 bases, leaving 8 bases between the germline ends. In germline, CDR1 is KGHDR, CDR2 SFDVKD. CDR3 region: CATSDSGGTQYF. In DNA, the CDR3 is TGTGCCACCAGTGATTCCGGGGGAACGCAGTATTTT.

This sequence joins TRBV20-1 and TRBJ2-3; the match to TRBD1 covers 8 bases. CDR1 is DFQATT, CDR2 SNEGSKA, per germline (reference sequence). V lost 5 bases to trimming and J lost 4 bases; unmatched junction nucleotides: 8. The CDR3 sequence is 14 residues long. The DNA of the CDR3 is TGCAGTGCTTATGACAGGGGTCAATCAGATACGCAGTATTTT. Its translation: CSAYDRGQSDTQYF.

The chain carries TRBV28 and TRBJ2-7; TRBD1 matches at 7 bases. Germline V CDR1 and CDR2: MDHEN, SYDVKM. The ends lost 6 bases at V and 3 bases at J; junction bases unmatched: 11. The CDR3 extends over 15 amino acids. CDR3 coding DNA: TGTGCCAGCAGCCACGAGACAGGGTATTTCTACGAGCAGTACTTC. Protein sequence: CASSHETGYFYEQYF.

A few counts support this clonotype. The chain uses TRBV6-1 and TRBJ1-1; the match to TRBD1 covers 10 bases. Trimming removed 10 bases from V and 7 bases from J; junction bases left unmatched: 18. The CDR3 is 16 amino acids. Germline V gives CDR1 MNHNS, CDR2 SASEGT. The CDR3 region has the DNA TGTGCCATCCCATTACGGGACAGGGGTAACTCGGGTGAAGCTTTCTTT. This translates into CAIPLRDRGNSGEAFF.

The table lists this clonotype with a few counts. This chain uses TRBV4-3 with TRBJ2-5; TRBD1 aligns across 9 bases. The J call may be mistaken, given a closer DNA end match to TRBJ2-7. CDR1 and CDR2 from the germline V gene are LGHNA and YSLEER. The CDR3 is made up of 16 amino acids. Here the CDR3 reads CASSQDGGQGRYEQYF. The CDR3 DNA follows: TGCGCCAGCAGCCAAGATGGGGGACAGGGACGTTACGAGCAGTACTTC.

This chain links TRBV7-3 with TRBJ1-4; D is undetermined. This CDR3 has 15 residues. The ends were cut back, 0 bases at V and 5 bases at J, with 10 bases in the middle. In germline, CDR1 is SGHTA, CDR2 FQGTGA. The CDR3 bases are TGTGCCAGCAGCTTAACGGCAGGTTCAAATGAAAAACTGTTTTTT. This codes for CASSLTAGSNEKLFF.

This clonotype has ten or more counts. The chain joins TRBV20-1 to TRBJ2-3, with TRBD2 identical over 8 bases. Per germline, CDR1 DFQATT and CDR2 SNEGSKA (reference sequence). CDR3 length: 15 amino acids. J gave up 7 bases and V 3 bases, and 12 bases lay outside the gene matches. Written as DNA, the CDR3 is TGCAGTGCTAGCATAGCGGGGCCAGTGGAAAATACGCAGTATTTT. Encoded protein: CSASIAGPVENTQYF.

The genes are TRBV29-1 and TRBJ2-7; D is perhaps TRBD1 (5 bases). The V and J ends lost 8 bases and 6 bases respectively, with 17 bases between them. This CDR3 is 12 amino acids long. Germline lookup yields CDR1 SQVTM and CDR2 ANQGSEA. CDR3 protein: CSFSETGGEQYF. DNA for the CDR3: TGCAGCTTTTCCGAAACAGGCGGCGAGCAGTACTTC.

This clonotype was observed a handful of times. The chain combines TRBV4-2 with TRBJ1-2; D call uncertain. The CDR3 sequence is 15 residues long. V dropped 0 bases and J dropped 2 bases, with 10 bases sitting between them. CDR1 LGHNA and CDR2 YNFKEQ come from the germline V gene. As DNA, the CDR3 is TGTGCCAGCAGCCAAGACGCGGCGCAGAACTATGGCTACACCTTC. Amino acids: CASSQDAAQNYGYTF.

The gene calls are TRBV20-1 and TRBJ2-6; D is perhaps TRBD2 (5 bases). Germline CDR1 DFQATT, CDR2 SNEGSKA (reference sequence). Trimming pared 3 bases from V and 2 bases from J, leaving 11 bases between. CDR3 length: 15 amino acids. The CDR3 loop is CSARHRGTGANVLTF. The CDR3, as DNA: TGCAGTGCTAGGCACCGGGGTACTGGGGCCAACGTCCTGACTTTC.

This clonotype was counted between two and nine times. In DNA form, the CDR3 reads TGTGCCAGCAGCCCACGAATGCGACAGGGAGGAGGCTACACCTTC. This translates into CASSPRMRQGGGYTF. The chain joins TRBV11-1 to TRBJ1-2; 7 bases align to TRBD1. This CDR3 contains 15 residues. The germline V gene has CDR1 SGHAT and CDR2 FQDESV (reference sequence). The junction had 14 bases not matched to a gene; V was cut back by 5 bases and J by 8 bases. The variable domain in full, completed from reference TRBV11-1 and TRBJ1-2, reads EAEVAQSPRYKITEKSQAVAFWCDPISGHATLYWYRQILGQGPELLVQFQDESVVDDSQLPKDRFSAERLKGVDSTLKIQPAELGDSAMYLCASSPRMRQGGGYTFGSGTRLTVV.

The CDR3 reads CASSLTSPGLPGNEQFF. The CDR3 DNA follows: TGTGCCAGCAGCTTGACGAGCCCGGGACTTCCCGGCAATGAGCAGTTCTTC. This rearrangement joins TRBV5-5 to TRBJ2-1, with D maybe TRBD2 (6 bases). Germline CDR1 SGHKS, CDR2 YYEKEE (reference sequence). Trimming removed 1 base from V and 6 bases from J, with 20 bases in between. The CDR3 consists of 17 residues. Combining the CDR3 with reference TRBV5-5 and TRBJ2-1 gives the whole variable domain DAGVTQSPTHLIKTRGQQVTLRCSPISGHKSVSWYQQVLGQGPQFIFQYYEKEERGRGNFPDRFSARQFPNYSSELNVNALLLGDSALYLCASSLTSPGLPGNEQFFGPGTRLTVL.

This chain connects TRBV6-1 to TRBJ2-1; D possibly corresponds to TRBD1 (5 bases). Germline V gene data show CDR1 as MNHNS and CDR2 as SASEGT. Trimming shortened V by 4 bases and J by 4 bases, and 14 bases separated the two germline ends. The CDR3 length is 15 residues. CDR3 DNA sequence: TGTGCCAGCAGTGTCCCCAGGGCAGCATACAATGAGCAGTTCTTC. Its translation is CASSVPRAAYNEQFF.

This clonotype was detected only once. The V call is TRBV3-1, the J call TRBJ2-1; D ambiguous. Germline V gene sequence: CDR1 LGHDT, CDR2 YNNKEL (reference sequence). The CDR3 consists of 15 residues. V lost 4 bases, J lost 10 bases, and 20 bases lay in between. CDR3 bases: TGTGCCAGCAGCCTCCGACTGGATAGCTCCTACGAGCAGTTCTTC. Amino acids: CASSLRLDSSYEQFF.

V usage is TRBV20-1 and J usage is TRBJ1-1; maybe TRBD1 (5 bases). CDR1 and CDR2 from the germline V gene are DFQATT and SNEGSKA (reference sequence). The CDR3 is made up of 18 amino acids. The V end lost 0 bases, the J end lost 5 bases, and 25 bases lay between the germline ends. The CDR3 reads CSARDFAGSKPKGTEAFF. Here the CDR3 DNA reads TGCAGTGCTAGAGATTTTGCGGGTTCTAAACCCAAGGGGACTGAAGCTTTCTTT.

A few counts support this clonotype. The V gene is TRBV5-1, the J gene TRBJ1-1, with 9 bases lining up with TRBD1. Germline-derived CDR1 and CDR2 are SGHRS and YFSETQ. V was pared by 5 bases and J by 7 bases, with 12 bases of the junction left unmatched. The CDR3 spans 15 residues. This chain's CDR3 is CASREDGQGLNEAFF. In DNA, the CDR3 is TGCGCCAGCAGAGAAGACGGACAGGGGCTAAATGAAGCTTTCTTT.

The rearrangement links TRBV27 to TRBJ2-1, with D possibly TRBD2 on 5 matching bases. Trimming pared 4 bases from V and 5 bases from J, leaving 12 bases between. CDR1 is MNHEY, CDR2 SMNVEV, per germline (reference sequence). The CDR3 length is 14 residues. The CDR3 nucleotides are TGTGCCAGCAGTTATCAAGGGAGAGACAATGAGCAGTTCTTC. It is translated as CASSYQGRDNEQFF.